Shown below are 27 T cell receptor beta chains from a single sample sequenced in a study of patients and donors after allogeneic stem cell transplantation (dated by TCRdb to the early 2020s). Libraries came from RT-PCR. TCRdb lists the instrument as NextSeq 550. TCRdb handled the public reads itself, with Q25 trimming in fastp and clone calling in MiXCR, and kept productive beta chains. Rows matching on CDR3 protein sequence are summarized as one entry with the most common DNA and genes. The sample records roughly 190,000 distinct CDR3 sequences, around two fifths of which are singletons. The ten largest clones take up 33% of the sample. Sequenced sample: blood, either unsorted or a sorted T cell fraction (not recorded which). These receptors all stem from a human donor who was either an allogeneic HSCT recipient or a stem cell or donor lymphocyte infusion donor (not recorded which). It is not recorded whose cells these are; they may come from a transplant donor.

The V and J genes are TRBV6-2 or TRBV6-3 and TRBJ2-2, with TRBD2 matching 8 bases. CDR3 length equals 16 residues. Germline V gives CDR1 MNHEY, CDR2 SVGEGT. V lost 6 bases, J lost 4 bases, and 10 bases stayed unmatched. Written as DNA, the CDR3 is TGTGCCAGCAGCCCTTCACTAGCGGCCATCACCGGGGAGCTGTTTTTT. It translates to CASSPSLAAITGELFF.

V is TRBV29-1 and J is TRBJ2-5, with 12 bases lining up with TRBD2. Looked up from germline, CDR1 is SQVTM and CDR2 is ANQGSEA. V trimming: 7 bases; J trimming: 2 bases; junction bases outside the gene matches: 5. The CDR3 length is 14 residues. The CDR3 reads CSGGLAGLQETQYF. DNA for the CDR3: TGCAGCGGCGGACTAGCGGGACTTCAAGAGACCCAGTACTTC.

The gene calls are TRBV28 and TRBJ2-5; D not certain. The germline CDR1 and CDR2 sequences are MDHEN and SYDVKM. This CDR3 comprises 12 residues. The V gene lost 4 bases and the J gene lost 5 bases, with 8 bases spanning the gap. The CDR3 here is CASSWGYETQYF. In DNA, the CDR3 is TGTGCCAGCAGTTGGGGTTACGAGACCCAGTACTTC.

The J gene is TRBJ2-3, the V gene TRBV2, with a tentative D call TRBD2 (6 bases). CDR1 is SNHLY, CDR2 FYNNEI, per germline. V was trimmed by 10 bases and J by 0 bases, leaving 14 bases between them. The CDR3 is 14 residues long. CDR3 protein: CAIGEASSTDTQYF. The CDR3 coding sequence is TGTGCCATCGGGGAGGCTTCTAGCACAGATACGCAGTATTTT.

This rearrangement joins TRBV28 to TRBJ1-1, with unresolved D. The V end lost 5 bases, the J end lost 3 bases, and 13 bases lay between the germline ends. The germline CDR1 and CDR2 sequences are MDHEN and SYDVKM. CDR3 length: 14 residues. The CDR3 region has the DNA TGTGCCAGCAGTCTCTCCCACGGGGACACTGAAGCTTTCTTT. Translated: CASSLSHGDTEAFF.

The chain joins TRBV12-3 or TRBV12-4 to TRBJ2-7, with D perhaps assigned TRBD1 or TRBD2 (5 bases each). The ends were cut back, 5 bases at V and 1 base at J, with 12 bases in the middle. This CDR3 is built from 14 residues. CDR3 nucleotides: TGTGCCAGCAGTCCCCGGGACCAATCCTACGAGCAGTACTTC. Translating gives CASSPRDQSYEQYF.

V is TRBV11-2 and J is TRBJ1-1; unclear D gene. Germline CDR1 and CDR2: SGHAT and FQNNGV. The V end was cut by 3 bases, the J end by 0 bases, with 11 bases between. The CDR3 runs 15 residues. The CDR3: CASSLVDGLNTEAFF. In DNA form, the CDR3 reads TGTGCCAGCAGCTTGGTGGACGGCTTGAACACTGAAGCTTTCTTT.

Remarks on this clonotype: A junction boundary mismatches the germline segment, possibly from a read error. The J gene is TRBJ2-1, the V gene TRBV7-7; D perhaps matches TRBD2 (5 bases). CDR1 is SSHAT and CDR2 is FNYEAQ in the germline V gene (reference sequence). CDR3 length: 13 amino acids. For the CDR3, the DNA is TGTGCTAGCAGCTTAGCGAGGTGGAATGAGCAGTTCTTC. Its translation is CASSLARWNEQFF.

Only a few counts were recorded for this clonotype. The rearrangement joins TRBV7-9 to TRBJ1-4; tentatively, D is TRBD1 (6 bases). The CDR3 spans 13 residues. CDR1 is SEHNR, CDR2 FQNEAQ, per germline (reference sequence). The V and J ends lost 5 bases and 5 bases respectively, with 9 bases between them. The CDR3 region is CASSDGQNEKLFF. The CDR3 nucleotides read TGTGCCAGCAGCGATGGACAGAATGAAAAACTGTTTTTT.

The chain carries TRBV11-3 and TRBJ2-7, with D possibly matching TRBD1 (6 bases). Germline CDR1 is SGHNT and CDR2 is YENEEA. Trimming removed 0 bases at V and 6 bases at J, with 12 bases between. The CDR3 covers 14 residues. The CDR3 loop reads CASSLEGHTGEQYF. CDR3 DNA sequence: TGTGCCAGCAGCTTAGAGGGACACACGGGCGAGCAGTACTTC.

The chain carries TRBV29-1 and TRBJ2-3, with D perhaps matching TRBD2 (6 bases). The CDR3 loop spans 15 amino acids. V lost 3 bases to trimming and J lost 0 bases, with 13 bases between them. Germline values: CDR1 SQVTM, CDR2 ANQGSEA. CDR3 bases: TGCAGCGTTGATGGGACTGCACACAGCACAGATACGCAGTATTTT. Translated: CSVDGTAHSTDTQYF.

The chain uses TRBV12-3 or TRBV12-4 and TRBJ1-1; D perhaps matches TRBD1 (5 bases). Deletions cut 5 bases from V and 1 base from J, with 14 bases between. This CDR3 has 15 residues. The CDR3 DNA sequence: TGTGCCAGCAGTCTCTTACCCACAGGGAACACTGAAGCTTTCTTT. Amino acids: CASSLLPTGNTEAFF.

This clonotype was seen more than once but under ten times. The chain couples TRBV12-3 or TRBV12-4 to TRBJ1-2; 7 bases are a match to TRBD1. The trim removed 7 bases at V and 4 bases at J, leaving 6 bases unmatched. This CDR3 is 13 amino acids long. The CDR3 is CASNLRDSYGYTF. DNA for the CDR3: TGTGCCAGCAACCTCCGGGACAGCTATGGCTACACCTTC.

The chain employs TRBV19 and TRBJ2-7, with unresolved D. Germline V gene data show CDR1 as LNHDA and CDR2 as SQIVND (reference sequence). The V end lost 5 bases, the J end lost 8 bases, and 19 bases lay between the germline ends. This CDR3 region has 14 residues. The CDR3 protein is CASSSRGPAPKQYF. In nucleotides, the CDR3 is TGTGCCAGTAGTTCCCGTGGCCCGGCCCCAAAGCAGTACTTC.

The chain carries TRBV29-1 and TRBJ2-1; TRBD2 matches 8 bases. CDR3 length: 15 amino acids. Trimming took 5 bases from V and 2 from J; bases not matched to a gene: 8. From germline, CDR1 is SQVTM and CDR2 ANQGSEA. The CDR3 here is CSVRAGAEPYNEQFF. The CDR3 DNA is TGCAGCGTTCGAGCGGGGGCCGAGCCCTACAATGAGCAGTTCTTC.

This chain joins TRBV29-1 and TRBJ2-1; possibly TRBD1 for D (5 bases). The germline gives CDR1 SQVTM, CDR2 ANQGSEA. This CDR3 is built from 12 residues. V lost 6 bases, J lost 4 bases, and 10 bases lay in between. The CDR3 reads CSVADSYNEQFF. CDR3 in DNA: TGCAGCGTCGCCGACAGTTACAATGAGCAGTTCTTC.

The V and J genes are TRBV7-2 and TRBJ1-2, with D possibly being TRBD1 (6 bases). The germline CDR1 and CDR2 sequences are SGHTA and FQGNSA. The CDR3 has 17 residues. Trimming took off 5 bases at V and 8 bases at J, with 27 bases between the two ends. This chain's CDR3 is CASSPSTPFGGAQGYTF. CDR3 sequence (DNA): TGTGCCAGCAGCCCGTCTACACCCTTCGGGGGGGCGCAGGGCTACACCTTC.

Only a few counts were recorded for this clonotype. The CDR3 reads CASSQDGTEETQYF. The CDR3 nucleotides read TGTGCCAGCAGCCAAGATGGTACTGAAGAGACCCAGTACTTC. V gene TRBV3-1 combines with J gene TRBJ2-5; D ambiguous. The CDR3 spans 14 residues. Germline loops: CDR1 LGHDT, CDR2 YNNKEL (reference sequence). Trimming removed 0 bases from V and 3 bases from J, with 8 bases in between.

A single count supports this clonotype. The chain uses TRBV24-1 and TRBJ2-1; 7 positions agree with TRBD1. The V segment lost 3 bases and the J segment 15 bases; nucleotides outside the gene matches: 4. The CDR3 totals 11 residues. CDR1 and CDR2 (germline): KGHDR, SFDVKD. CDR3 sequence reads: CATSDRQGTFF. The DNA of the CDR3 is TGTGCCACCAGTGATCGACAGGGTACGTTCTTC.

This clonotype showed up just a few times. The chain uses TRBV10-3 and TRBJ1-5; D is perhaps TRBD1 (6 bases). Germline assignment: CDR1 ENHRY and CDR2 SYGVKD. V lost 2 bases, J lost 0 bases, and 14 bases lay in between. The CDR3 loop spans 17 amino acids. The CDR3: CAISEAEDSFSNQPQHF. CDR3 DNA sequence: TGTGCCATCAGTGAGGCGGAGGACAGCTTTAGCAATCAGCCCCAGCATTTT.

V usage is TRBV5-1 and J usage is TRBJ2-5; 9 bases match TRBD1. This CDR3 has 14 residues. CDR1 and CDR2 from the germline V gene are SGHRS and YFSETQ. V was pared by 2 bases and J by 4 bases, with 3 bases of the junction left unmatched. CDR3 amino acids: CASSFRDRAETQYF. The CDR3 coding sequence is TGCGCCAGCAGCTTTAGGGACAGGGCAGAGACCCAGTACTTC.

This clonotype has at least ten counts. The chain joins TRBV5-1 to TRBJ2-1, with D perhaps matching TRBD2 (6 bases). The CDR3 spans 14 residues. CDR1 and CDR2 from the germline V gene are SGHRS and YFSETQ. V shed 4 bases and J shed 4 bases, with 12 bases lying between them. The DNA of the CDR3 is TGCGCCAGCAGCCCCGGGACTCATTACAATGAGCAGTTCTTC. Its translation is CASSPGTHYNEQFF.

V is TRBV9 and J is TRBJ1-2; weak D call: TRBD1 (5 bases). The V end was cut by 4 bases, the J end by 2 bases, with 15 bases between. Germline V gives CDR1 SGDLS, CDR2 YYNGEE. CDR3 length: 15 residues. The CDR3 sequence is CASSSDSTENYGYTF. The CDR3 DNA reads as TGTGCCAGCAGCTCCGACTCGACAGAAAACTATGGCTACACCTTC.

J is TRBJ2-3 and V is TRBV28; 10 bases map to TRBD2. Looked up from germline, CDR1 is MDHEN and CDR2 is SYDVKM. The CDR3 consists of 15 residues. Germline trimming cut 5 bases from V and 2 bases from J; bases unmatched to any gene: 4. The CDR3 bases are TGTGCCAGCAGTCTAGCGGGGGCCCCCACAGATACGCAGTATTTT. This sequence encodes CASSLAGAPTDTQYF.

This chain joins TRBV7-2 and TRBJ1-1; 10 bases match TRBD1. Trimming took 3 bases from V and 6 from J; bases not matched to a gene: 7. This CDR3 is 15 amino acids long. CDR1 and CDR2 from the germline V gene are SGHTA and FQGNSA. DNA of the CDR3: TGTGCCAGCAGCTTCCGGGACAGGGGTAGGCCTGAAGCTTTCTTT. Translating it yields CASSFRDRGRPEAFF.

In this sample, this clonotype turned up a few times. This chain uses TRBV12-3 or TRBV12-4 with TRBJ2-1; D uncertain. This CDR3 contains 13 residues. Trimming pared 6 bases from V and 7 bases from J, leaving 13 bases between. CDR3 loop: CASRPNYGNEQFF. The CDR3 coding sequence is TGTGCCAGCAGGCCCAACTATGGGAATGAGCAGTTCTTC.

This chain uses TRBV7-2 with TRBJ2-2, with a weak D call TRBD2 (6 bases). The CDR3 totals 16 residues. The V and J ends lost 3 bases and 3 bases respectively, with 14 bases between them. Germline V gene data show CDR1 as SGHTA and CDR2 as FQGNSA. The CDR3 region is CASSFAGKVDTGELFF. CDR3 in DNA: TGTGCCAGCAGCTTCGCGGGAAAGGTGGACACCGGGGAGCTGTTTTTT.